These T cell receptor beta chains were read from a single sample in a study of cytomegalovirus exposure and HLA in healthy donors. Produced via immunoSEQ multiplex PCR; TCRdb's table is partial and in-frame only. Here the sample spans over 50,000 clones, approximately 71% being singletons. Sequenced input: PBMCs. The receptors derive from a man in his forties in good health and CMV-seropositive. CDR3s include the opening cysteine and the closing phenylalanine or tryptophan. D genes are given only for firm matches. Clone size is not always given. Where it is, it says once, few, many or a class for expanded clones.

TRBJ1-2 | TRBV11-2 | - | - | CASSLEVVNYGYTF | TGTGCCAGCAGCTTAGAGGTAGTCAACTATGGCTACACCTTC
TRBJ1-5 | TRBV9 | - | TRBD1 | CASSVATGTGNNQPQHF | TGTGCCAGCAGCGTAGCTACGGGGACAGGGAACAATCAGCCCCAGCATTTT
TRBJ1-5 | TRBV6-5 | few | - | CASRNGGGGQPQHF | TGTGCCAGCAGAAACGGGGGCGGGGGTCAGCCCCAGCATTTT
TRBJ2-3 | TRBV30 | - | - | CAWSGIGNTQYF | TGTGCCTGGAGTGGGATCGGGAATACGCAGTATTTT
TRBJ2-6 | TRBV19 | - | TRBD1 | CASSARTGRSGANVLTF | TGTGCCAGTAGTGCACGGACAGGACGCTCTGGGGCCAACGTCCTGACTTTC
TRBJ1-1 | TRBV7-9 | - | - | CASSFSLKAFF | TGTGCCAGCAGCTTTAGCTTGAAAGCTTTCTTT
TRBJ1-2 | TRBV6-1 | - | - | CASSAGGYTF | TGTGCCAGCAGCGCGGGGGGCTACACCTTC
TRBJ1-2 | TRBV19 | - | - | CASSMVTHVRYGYTF | TGTGCCAGTAGTATGGTTACACACGTTCGCTATGGCTACACCTTC
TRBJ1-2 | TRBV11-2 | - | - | CASSLDPGETDGLGYTF | TGTGCCAGCAGCTTAGACCCCGGGGAGACGGATGGTCTAGGCTACACCTTC
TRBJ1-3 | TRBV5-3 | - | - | CARSGIGQSGNTIYF | TGTGCCAGAAGCGGCATTGGTCAGTCTGGAAACACCATATATTTT
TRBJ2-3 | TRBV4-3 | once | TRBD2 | CASSQEGGVSADTQYF | TGCGCCAGCAGCCAAGAGGGAGGGGTTAGCGCAGATACGCAGTATTTT
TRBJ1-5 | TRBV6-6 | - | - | CAGAVGSNQPQHF | TGTGCGGGGGCGGTAGGGAGCAATCAGCCCCAGCATTTT
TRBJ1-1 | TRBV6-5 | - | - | CASSRPQENTEAFF | TGTGCCAGCAGTCGTCCCCAGGAGAACACTGAAGCTTTCTTT
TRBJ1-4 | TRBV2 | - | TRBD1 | CASTLQGSNEKLFF | TGTGCCAGCACTCTACAGGGGAGCAATGAAAAACTGTTTTTT
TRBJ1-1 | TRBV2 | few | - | CASSANPGGTEAFF | TGTGCCAGCAGCGCCAACCCGGGAGGCACTGAAGCTTTCTTT
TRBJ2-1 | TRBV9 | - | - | CASSVDLTYEQFF | TGTGCCAGCAGCGTAGACCTTACTTATGAGCAGTTCTTC
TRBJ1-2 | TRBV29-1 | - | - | CSAGGGLGYGYTF | TGCAGCGCCGGGGGAGGATTGGGCTATGGCTACACCTTC
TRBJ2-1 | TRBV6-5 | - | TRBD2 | CASSTSGGARNEQFF | TGTGCCAGCAGTACAAGCGGGGGGGCCAGGAATGAGCAGTTCTTC
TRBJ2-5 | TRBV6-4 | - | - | CASSECQVNTCGETQYF | TGTGCCAGCAGTGAGTGCCAGGTCAACACCTGTGGAGAGACCCAGTACTTC
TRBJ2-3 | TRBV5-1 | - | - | CASSLGTTTDTQYF | TGCGCCAGCAGCTTGGGGACTACCACAGATACGCAGTATTTT
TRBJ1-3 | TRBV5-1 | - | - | CASSLGQGTIYF | TGCGCCAGCAGCTTGGGGCAGGGGACCATATATTTT
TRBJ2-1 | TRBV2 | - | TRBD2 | CASRERSGGYNEQFF | TGTGCCAGCAGAGAACGGAGCGGGGGTTACAATGAGCAGTTCTTC
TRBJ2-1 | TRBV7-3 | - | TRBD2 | CASSFQTSGGNEQFF | TGTGCCAGCAGCTTCCAGACTAGCGGGGGCAATGAGCAGTTCTTC
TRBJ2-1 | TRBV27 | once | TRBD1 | CASSFHPGTGDYNEQFF | TGTGCCAGCAGTTTCCATCCCGGGACAGGGGACTACAATGAGCAGTTCTTC
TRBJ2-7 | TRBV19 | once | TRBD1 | CASNVQGADGEQYF | TGTGCCAGCAACGTCCAGGGGGCAGATGGGGAGCAGTACTTC
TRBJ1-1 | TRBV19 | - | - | CASIQRHRNTEAFF | TGTGCCAGTATCCAGCGGCACCGGAACACTGAAGCTTTCTTT
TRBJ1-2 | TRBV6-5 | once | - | CASSYSAGVVGYTF | TGTGCCAGCAGTTACTCGGCAGGGGTTGTTGGCTACACCTTC
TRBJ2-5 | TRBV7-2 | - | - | CASSPRETQYF | TGTGCCAGCAGCCCTAGAGAGACCCAGTACTTC
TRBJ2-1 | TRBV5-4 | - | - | CASSLIFSGSSYNEQFF | TGTGCCAGCAGCTTGATTTTCTCCGGGAGCTCCTACAATGAGCAGTTCTTC
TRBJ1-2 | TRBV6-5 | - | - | CASSTGQGYTF | TGTGCCAGCAGCACAGGGCAAGGCTACACCTTC
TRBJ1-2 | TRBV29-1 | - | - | CSVDLKGYTF | TGCAGCGTTGACCTAAAAGGCTACACCTTC
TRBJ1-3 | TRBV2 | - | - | CASSRTVSGNTIYF | TGTGCCAGCAGTCGGACTGTAAGCGGAAACACCATATATTTT
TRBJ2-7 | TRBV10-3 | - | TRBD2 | CAISGLVSGGAHEQYF | TGTGCCATCAGTGGGCTCGTGAGCGGGGGGGCCCACGAGCAGTACTTC
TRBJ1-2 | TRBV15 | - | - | CATSGDRTPIHGYTF | TGTGCCACCAGCGGTGACAGAACCCCGATCCATGGCTACACCTTC
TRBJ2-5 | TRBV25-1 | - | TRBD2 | CASSPVAGMETQYF | TGTGCCAGCAGTCCAGTAGCGGGGATGGAGACCCAGTACTTC
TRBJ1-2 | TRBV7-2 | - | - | CASSSTAPGVGYTF | TGTGCCAGCAGCTCGACAGCCCCGGGAGTTGGCTACACCTTC
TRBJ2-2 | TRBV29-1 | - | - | CSDRTVSGELFF | TGCAGCGATCGGACAGTTTCCGGGGAGCTGTTTTTT
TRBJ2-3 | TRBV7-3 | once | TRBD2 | CASSLGLAPTTDTQYF | TGTGCCAGCAGCTTAGGACTAGCCCCCACCACAGATACGCAGTATTTT
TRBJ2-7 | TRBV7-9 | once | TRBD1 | CASSFGGQGSYEQYF | TGTGCCAGCAGCTTTGGTGGACAGGGGTCCTACGAGCAGTACTTC
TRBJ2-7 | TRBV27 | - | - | CASSLQGQGSYEQYF | TGTGCCAGCAGTTTACAGGGGCAGGGCTCCTACGAGCAGTACTTC
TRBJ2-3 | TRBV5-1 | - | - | CASSLAADTQYF | TGCGCCAGCAGCTTGGCAGCAGATACGCAGTATTTT
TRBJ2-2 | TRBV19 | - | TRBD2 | CASTIPGLGNTGELFF | TGTGCCAGTACTATCCCGGGACTAGGTAACACCGGGGAGCTGTTTTTT
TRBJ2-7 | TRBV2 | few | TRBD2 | CASRQAGEQYF | TGTGCCAGCAGACAAGCGGGAGAGCAGTACTTC
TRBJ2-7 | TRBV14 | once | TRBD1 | CASSQEMGQGYEQYF | TGTGCCAGCAGCCAAGAGATGGGACAGGGTTACGAGCAGTACTTC
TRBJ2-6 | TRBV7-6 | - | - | CASSLEVPGTGGANVLTF | TGTGCCAGCAGCTTAGAGGTTCCAGGCACTGGTGGGGCCAACGTCCTGACTTTC
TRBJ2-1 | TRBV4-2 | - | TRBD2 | CASSPGLAYNEQFF | TGTGCCAGCAGCCCCGGACTAGCATACAATGAGCAGTTCTTC
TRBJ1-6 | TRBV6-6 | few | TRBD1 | CASSYGQGGNSPLHF | TGTGCCAGCAGTTATGGACAGGGTGGGAATTCACCCCTCCACTTT
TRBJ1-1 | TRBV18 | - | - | CASSRQPNTEAFF | TGTGCCAGCTCACGACAGCCGAACACTGAAGCTTTCTTT
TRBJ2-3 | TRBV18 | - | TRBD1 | CASSPGQGGTDTQYF | TGTGCCAGCTCACCCGGACAGGGAGGAACAGATACGCAGTATTTT